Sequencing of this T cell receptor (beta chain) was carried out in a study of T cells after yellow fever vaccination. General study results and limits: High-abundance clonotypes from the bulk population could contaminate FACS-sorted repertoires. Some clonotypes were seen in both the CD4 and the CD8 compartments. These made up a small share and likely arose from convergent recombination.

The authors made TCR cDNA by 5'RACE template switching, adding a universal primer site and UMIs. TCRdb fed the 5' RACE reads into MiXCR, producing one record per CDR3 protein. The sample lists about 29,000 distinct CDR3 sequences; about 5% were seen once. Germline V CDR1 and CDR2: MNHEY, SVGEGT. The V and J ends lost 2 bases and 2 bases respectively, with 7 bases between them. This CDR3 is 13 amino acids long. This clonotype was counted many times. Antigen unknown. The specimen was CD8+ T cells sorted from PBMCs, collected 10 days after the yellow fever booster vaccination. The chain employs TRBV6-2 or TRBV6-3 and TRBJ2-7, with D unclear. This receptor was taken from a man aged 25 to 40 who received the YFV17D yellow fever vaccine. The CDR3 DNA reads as TGTGCCAGCAGTTACCCCAGAACCTACGAGCAGTACTTC. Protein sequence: CASSYPRTYEQYF.